A single sample gave rise to the 11 T cell receptor beta chains below, sequenced in a study of blood T cell repertoires in COVID-19 (dated by TCRdb to the early 2020s). Receptor amplification or capture employed the immunoSEQ multiplex PCR assay. TCRdb mirrors the immuneACCESS table, restricted to in-frame sequences. Some clones are absent from its copies; in checked studies, under half trace to an unresolved V gene, and the reason for the others is unknown. Recorded for this sample are roughly 240,000 clones; roughly 82% of them occurred a single time. In total, the top ten clones hold approximately 2% of the sample. The sample taken for sequencing was peripheral blood. The receptor source for this set is a man aged 35 to 55 who had recovered from COVID-19.

This clone appeared a single time. The chain joins TRBV9 to TRBJ1-2, with 8 bases that match TRBD1. The germline CDR1 and CDR2 sequences are SGDLS and YYNGEE. V lost 1 base, J lost 5 bases, and 7 bases stayed unmatched. CDR3 size: 15 residues. CDR3 region: CASSVSGTGLYGYTF. The CDR3 DNA is TGTGCCAGCAGCGTAAGTGGGACAGGCTTATATGGCTACACCTTC.

The chain uses TRBV30 and TRBJ2-7; 10 nucleotides line up with TRBD2. Germline V CDR1 and CDR2: GTSNPN, SVGIG (reference sequence). This CDR3 is built from 15 residues. V was pared by 7 bases and J by 1 base, with 10 bases of the junction left unmatched. The CDR3 spells CASVAAGGGSYEQYF. CDR3 coding DNA: TGTGCCTCGGTGGCAGCGGGAGGGGGGTCCTACGAGCAGTACTTC.

The chain links TRBV5-1 to TRBJ1-6; D is unresolved. The CDR3 sequence is 14 residues long. Trimming removed 0 bases from V and 7 bases from J, with 8 bases in between. Per the germline V gene, CDR1 is SGHRS and CDR2 is YFSETQ. CDR3 nucleotide sequence: TGCGCCAGCAGCTTGGGGGAGGGAAATTCACCCCTCCACTTT. Its translation is CASSLGEGNSPLHF.

The chain is built from TRBV6-1 and TRBJ2-7, with 10 bases lining up with TRBD1. The CDR3 length is 16 residues. J gave up 2 bases and V 4 bases, and 8 bases lay outside the gene matches. Germline lookup yields CDR1 MNHNS and CDR2 SASEGT. CDR3 sequence (DNA): TGTGCCAGCAGTGCTGACAGGGGGCTGATAACCTACGAGCAGTACTTC. Protein sequence: CASSADRGLITYEQYF.

A word on this clone: Sequence at one end of the junction differs from germline and may be a read error. The rearrangement joins TRBV5-1 to TRBJ1-2, with 7 bases lining up with TRBD1. Germline V lookup: CDR1 SGHRS, CDR2 YFSETQ. CDR3 length: 12 amino acids. CDR3 DNA: TGCGCCAGCAGCTTAGTCCCGGGACAGTCCGTCTTC. Translating it yields CASSLVPGQSVF.

The V call is TRBV4-1, the J call TRBJ1-1; 8 bases align to TRBD1. Germline CDR1 is MGHRA and CDR2 is YSYEKL. The CDR3 sequence is 15 residues long. The J segment lost 3 bases and the V segment lost 2 bases, leaving 5 bases of the junction unmatched. CDR3 sequence reads: CASSQPRDRYTEAFF. The CDR3 DNA follows: TGCGCCAGCAGCCAACCACGGGACAGGTACACTGAAGCTTTCTTT.

DNA for the CDR3: TGTGCCACCAGCAGAGAGACAGGGGGCAACACAGATACGCAGTATTTT. This codes for CATSRETGGNTDTQYF. The V call is TRBV15, the J call TRBJ2-3, with TRBD1 identical over 10 bases. The CDR3 extends over 16 amino acids. CDR1 and CDR2 (germline): LNHNV, YYDKDF (reference sequence). Trimming removed 0 bases from V and 2 bases from J; junction bases left unmatched: 2.

This chain connects TRBV4-1 to TRBJ1-2, with TRBD1 matching over 8 bases. Germline CDR1 and CDR2: MGHRA and YSYEKL. This CDR3 is built from 13 residues. Trimming cost V 1 base and J 8 bases; bases outside gene matches: 3. Here the CDR3 DNA reads TGCGCCAGCAGCCAAGTGGCAGGGGGCGGCTACACCTTC. This translates into CASSQVAGGGYTF.

The V gene is TRBV19, the J gene TRBJ2-4; D is undetermined. Trimming shortened V by 5 bases and J by 2 bases, and 10 bases separated the two germline ends. This CDR3 is built from 14 residues. Germline CDR1 and CDR2: LNHDA and SQIVND (reference sequence). The CDR3 protein is CASSGYGSKNIQYF. The CDR3, as DNA: TGTGCCAGTAGTGGGTACGGGTCCAAAAACATTCAGTACTTC.

The chain combines TRBV14 with TRBJ1-1; 8 bases are a match to TRBD1. This CDR3 is built from 16 residues. The junction had 11 bases not matched to a gene; V was cut back by 4 bases and J by 4 bases. CDR1 is SGHDN, CDR2 FVKESK, per germline. CDR3 residues: CASSRGQGWIGTEAFF. The DNA for the CDR3 is TGTGCCAGCAGCCGTGGACAGGGATGGATTGGCACTGAAGCTTTCTTT.

The rearrangement uses TRBV6-6 and TRBJ2-7, with 7 nucleotides matching TRBD2. The germline V gene has CDR1 MNHNY and CDR2 SVGAGI (reference sequence). V gave up 6 bases and J gave up 2 bases; unmatched junction bases: 10. The CDR3 has 15 residues. The CDR3 nucleotides read TGTGCCAGCAGGATCGCCTGGGAGGGTCCCTACGAGCAGTACTTC. Protein: CASRIAWEGPYEQYF.